These 20 T cell receptor beta chains were all obtained from the same sample, sequenced in a study of shared clonotypes between healthy human individuals. The method was immunoSEQ multiplex PCR; TCRdb's version includes in-frame clones alone and lacks a portion of them. Of about 2.4 million clones in the sample, 93% were seen once. Material: naive CD4+ T cells from PBMCs. Regarding subset: CD45RA+ positively selected. The receptors were gathered from a man aged 18 to 30 in good health. Some clones in this sample may be carry-over from other donors' samples.

The chain has TRBV28 and TRBJ2-5; D is unresolved. CDR3 size: 12 residues. V was trimmed by 6 bases and J by 5 bases, leaving 10 bases between them. Germline V gene sequence: CDR1 MDHEN, CDR2 SYDVKM. The CDR3 DNA follows: TGTGCCAGCAGAATCAGTCCCGAGACCCAGTACTTC. Translation: CASRISPETQYF.

The J gene is TRBJ2-7, the V gene TRBV5-1; no clear D. Germline CDR1 and CDR2: SGHRS and YFSETQ. The V gene lost 5 bases and the J gene lost 0 bases, with 18 bases spanning the gap. CDR3 length: 16 amino acids. The CDR3 coding sequence is TGCGCCAGCAGTCCTCCCGGGTCCCGGGCCTCCTACGAGCAGTACTTC. Translation: CASSPPGSRASYEQYF.

This sequence joins TRBV5-1 and TRBJ2-7; maybe TRBD2 (7 bases). The V gene's germline CDR1 is SGHRS and CDR2 YFSETQ. This CDR3 spans 17 amino acids. V gave up 0 bases and J gave up 0 bases, with 16 bases separating them. For the CDR3, the DNA is TGCGCCAGCAGCTTGGGCAGGGGAGGGGTAACCTCCTACGAGCAGTACTTC. It codes for CASSLGRGGVTSYEQYF. The full variable domain, in which reference TRBV5-1 and TRBJ2-7 provide the parts outside the CDR3, is KAGVTQTPRYLIKTRGQQVTLSCSPISGHRSVSWYQQTPGQGLQFLFEYFSETQRNKGNFPGRFSGRQFSNSRSEMNVSTLELGDSALYLCASSLGRGGVTSYEQYFGPGTRLTVT.

The V and J genes are TRBV6-5 and TRBJ2-4; D might be TRBD1 (6 bases). CDR1 is MNHEY and CDR2 is SVGAGI in the germline V gene. V lost 0 bases and J lost 0, with 9 bases in between. This CDR3 spans 16 amino acids. CDR3 in DNA: TGTGCCAGCAGTTACTCCACAGGGTTAGCCAAAAACATTCAGTACTTC. Protein product: CASSYSTGLAKNIQYF.

This sequence joins TRBV19 and TRBJ1-4; 10 nucleotides match TRBD1. In germline, CDR1 is LNHDA, CDR2 SQIVND (reference sequence). The length of the CDR3 is 18 residues. V was pared by 6 bases and J by 1 base, with 11 bases of the junction left unmatched. For the CDR3, the DNA is TGTGCCAGTAGCCCCGTGGACAGGGGGAAGGTAACTAATGAAAAACTGTTTTTT. Its translation is CASSPVDRGKVTNEKLFF.

The chain carries TRBV5-8 and TRBJ1-5; D is unclear. The CDR3 covers 14 residues. From germline, CDR1 is SGHTS and CDR2 YDEGEE. The V and J ends lost 6 bases and 3 bases respectively, with 13 bases between them. The CDR3 DNA is TGTGCCAGCAACCCCGGACGTCTCAATCAGCCCCAGCATTTT. It specifies CASNPGRLNQPQHF.

The chain couples TRBV27 to TRBJ2-3, with 8 nucleotides matching TRBD1. Germline lookup yields CDR1 MNHEY and CDR2 SMNVEV (reference sequence). The CDR3 spans 16 residues. J gave up 2 bases and V 4 bases, and 8 bases lay outside the gene matches. CDR3 sequence reads: CASSYRGTGITDTQYF. The CDR3 coding sequence is TGTGCCAGCAGTTATAGAGGGACAGGCATCACAGATACGCAGTATTTT.

This rearrangement joins TRBV7-2 to TRBJ1-1; D unclear. V was shortened by 1 base and J by 10 bases, with 10 bases between the two germline ends. In germline, CDR1 is SGHTA, CDR2 FQGNSA. The CDR3 spans 12 residues. The CDR3 sequence: CASSLVSRGAFF. Here the CDR3 DNA reads TGTGCCAGCAGCTTAGTAAGTCGGGGAGCTTTCTTT.

The chain links TRBV20-1 to TRBJ2-1, with a possible D match to TRBD1 (6 bases). Germline assignment: CDR1 DFQATT and CDR2 SNEGSKA (reference sequence). V dropped 6 bases and J dropped 10 bases, with 13 bases sitting between them. The CDR3 totals 11 residues. CDR3 amino acids: CSAPDSAEQFF. The DNA for the CDR3 is TGCAGTGCACCGGACAGCGCGGAGCAGTTCTTC.

This chain uses TRBV4-1 with TRBJ1-2; D not certain. The CDR3 length is 14 residues. Germline V gives CDR1 MGHRA, CDR2 YSYEKL. Trimming stripped 3 bases from V and 8 bases from J, with 16 bases between. CDR3 in amino acids: CASSHLLGDHGYTF. The DNA of the CDR3 is TGCGCCAGCAGCCATCTCCTTGGGGATCACGGCTACACCTTC.

V gene TRBV10-3 combines with J gene TRBJ2-7, with 12 bases lining up with TRBD1. CDR3 size: 14 residues. V dropped 5 bases and J dropped 4; count of bases not matched to a gene: 3. Germline V gene lookup returns CDR1 ENHRY and CDR2 SYGVKD. The CDR3 sequence: CAISPGQGAYEQYF. Written as DNA, the CDR3 is TGTGCCATCAGTCCGGGACAGGGGGCATACGAGCAGTACTTC.

The rearrangement uses TRBV6-4 and TRBJ2-3; D not resolved. CDR3 size: 14 residues. Trimming took 8 bases from V and 6 from J, leaving 18 bases between them. Per the germline V gene, CDR1 is MRHNA and CDR2 is SNTAGT. The CDR3 DNA reads as TGTGCCAGCCGGTCAACCCCTCTCGCGGATACGCAGTATTTT. Translated, it gives CASRSTPLADTQYF.

The chain combines TRBV5-5 with TRBJ1-4; 7 bases match TRBD1. The CDR3 covers 14 residues. The ends lost 4 bases at V and 6 bases at J; junction bases unmatched: 6. Per germline, CDR1 SGHKS and CDR2 YYEKEE (reference sequence). This CDR3 reads CASSPGTAYEKLFF. The DNA of the CDR3 is TGTGCCAGCAGCCCCGGGACAGCCTATGAAAAACTGTTTTTT.

Points on this clone: Other DNA sequences within the sample encode an identical CDR3. V is TRBV9 and J is TRBJ2-1; 9 bases match TRBD2. CDR3 length equals 15 residues. Germline V lookup: CDR1 SGDLS, CDR2 YYNGEE. After removal of 0 bases from V and 4 bases from J, the junction contained 2 bases not matched to a gene. For the CDR3, the DNA is TGTGCCAGCAGCGTAGTTAGCGGGGGTTACAATGAGCAGTTCTTC. The encoded protein is CASSVVSGGYNEQFF.

The table lists this clone with a count of one. This chain joins TRBV5-5 and TRBJ2-3, with D possibly matching TRBD2 (6 bases). Germline CDR1 reads SGHKS; CDR2 reads YYEKEE (reference sequence). The CDR3 totals 15 residues. Trimming took off 4 bases at V and 2 bases at J, with 14 bases between the two ends. The CDR3 spells CASSILGGVTDTQYF. Written as DNA, the CDR3 is TGTGCCAGCAGCATTCTGGGGGGAGTCACAGATACGCAGTATTTT.

This chain links TRBV7-3 with TRBJ2-7; 8 bases map to TRBD2. CDR3 length: 15 amino acids. Germline-derived CDR1 and CDR2 are SGHTA and FQGTGA. The trim removed 5 bases at V and 3 bases at J, leaving 9 bases unmatched. The CDR3 nucleotides are TGTGCCAGCAGCGCTGGAACTAGCGGAGTCTACGAGCAGTACTTC. This encodes CASSAGTSGVYEQYF.

This chain links TRBV10-1 with TRBJ2-6; 10 bases line up with TRBD1. Germline lookup yields CDR1 WNHNN and CDR2 SYGVQD (reference sequence). Trimming removed 10 bases from V and 0 bases from J; junction bases left unmatched: 15. This CDR3 region has 19 residues. This CDR3 reads CATLSGRDRGVSGANVLTF. CDR3 DNA sequence: TGCGCCACCCTCTCCGGCCGGGACAGGGGTGTCTCTGGGGCCAACGTCCTGACTTTC.

This sequence joins TRBV28 and TRBJ1-1, with a weak D call TRBD1 (6 bases). Per germline, CDR1 MDHEN and CDR2 SYDVKM. The CDR3 has 15 residues. Trimming cost V 7 bases and J 0 bases, with 15 bases left between them. The CDR3 loop reads CASKRGGDMNTEAFF. CDR3 bases: TGTGCCAGCAAAAGAGGGGGAGACATGAACACTGAAGCTTTCTTT.

V and J are TRBV7-3 and TRBJ1-1; the D gene is possibly TRBD1 (6 bases). Deletions cut 1 base from V and 4 bases from J, with 19 bases between. The CDR3 consists of 17 residues. CDR1 and CDR2 (germline): SGHTA, FQGTGA. Written as DNA, the CDR3 is TGTGCCAGCAGCTTAAGAGGGGACCTATTAGGGGGCACTGAAGCTTTCTTT. Translation gives CASSLRGDLLGGTEAFF.

On this clone: At the DNA level, this CDR3 is encoded by other sequences in the same sample as well. This chain joins TRBV5-1 and TRBJ2-1; the D is unclear. CDR3 length equals 13 residues. V was cut by 0 bases and J by 8 bases, with 9 bases left in between. Germline CDR1 SGHRS, CDR2 YFSETQ. DNA for the CDR3: TGCGCCAGCAGCTTGGTCGGCGTCGATGAGCAGTTCTTC. Its protein product is CASSLVGVDEQFF.